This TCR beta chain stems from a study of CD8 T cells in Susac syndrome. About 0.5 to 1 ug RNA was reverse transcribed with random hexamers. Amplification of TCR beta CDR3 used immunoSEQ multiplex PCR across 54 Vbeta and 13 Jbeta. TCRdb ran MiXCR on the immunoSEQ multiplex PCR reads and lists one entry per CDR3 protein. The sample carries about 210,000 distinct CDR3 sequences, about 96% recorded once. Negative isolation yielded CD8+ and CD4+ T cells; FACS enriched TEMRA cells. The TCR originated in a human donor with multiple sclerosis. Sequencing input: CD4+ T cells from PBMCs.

For the CDR3, the DNA is TGTGCCAGCAGTTACAGGGGGCGGAGGGGCTACACCTTC. It encodes CASSYRGRRGYTF. The J gene is TRBJ1-2, the V gene TRBV6-6; 7 bases are a match to TRBD1. This CDR3 spans 13 amino acids. CDR1 is MNHNY and CDR2 is SVGAGI in the germline V gene (reference sequence). Losses at the gene ends were 2 bases for V and 8 bases for J; bases not matched to a gene: 5.